This T cell receptor beta chain stems from a study of blood T cell repertoires in COVID-19. In the study overall: Specimens from acute and convalescent COVID-19 originated in the United States, Italy and Spain.

Participants spanned ages roughly 18 to 95 years and resided in about 25 US areas. In assigning cohorts, the study relied on participant-reported clinical history. Cohort 3 recovery required two negative PCRs, clearance, or symptom resolution. Sequencing used immunoSEQ multiplex PCR; TCRdb keeps in-frame clones, though not all of them. The table lists approximately 400,000 clones, around 86% of them singletons, with approximately 5.4% in the top ten. The V gene lost 2 bases and the J gene lost 6 bases, with 22 bases spanning the gap. The CDR3 covers 17 residues. Germline values: CDR1 LGHNA, CDR2 YSLEER.

Sequenced: PBMCs or T cells enriched from blood (not recorded which). The chain links TRBV4-3 to TRBJ1-2; TRBD1 is a possible D gene (5 bases). The TCR was taken from a woman aged 50 to 60 who had recovered from COVID-19. The CDR3 region has the DNA TGCGCCAGCAGCCAATGGGGGTCCGGTCGGCGGGGTCATGGCTACACCTTC. This translates into CASSQWGSGRRGHGYTF.